The rows below give T cell receptor beta chains drawn from one sample of a study of cytomegalovirus exposure and HLA in healthy donors. Profiling relied on immunoSEQ multiplex PCR, and the TCRdb table lists in-frame clones only, not all of them. The repertoire holds 110,000 to 150,000 clones, with 80% as singletons. Sequenced sample: PBMCs. These receptors came from a man aged 30-40 years in good health and CMV-seronegative. Each CDR3 is given with its conserved first and last residue. A D gene is named only where the DNA matches it firmly. Part of the rows lack a size; the others show once, few, many or a class for expanded clones.

j_call,d_call,clone_size,v_call,cdr3_aa,cdr3_nt
TRBJ1-2,TRBD1,-,TRBV27,CASKRTGDYYAYTF,TGTGCCAGCAAGAGGACAGGGGACTACTATGCCTACACCTTC
TRBJ2-3,TRBD1,-,TRBV6-5,CASTRQGYGDTQYF,TGTGCCAGCACTCGACAGGGTTATGGGGATACGCAGTATTTT
TRBJ1-1,-,-,TRBV7-9,CATTLDTSYEAFF,TGTGCCACGACATTGGACACCTCCTATGAAGCTTTCTTT
TRBJ2-7,-,-,TRBV4-1,CASSQEATPTGEQYF,TGCGCCAGCAGCCAAGAGGCCACCCCAACGGGGGAGCAGTACTTC
TRBJ1-4,TRBD1,-,TRBV7-9,CASSRDRGDEKLFF,TGTGCCAGCAGCCGGGACAGGGGCGATGAAAAACTGTTTTTT
TRBJ1-1,-,-,TRBV4-1,CASSMSGQQNTEAFF,TGCGCCAGCAGTATGTCGGGACAACAGAACACTGAAGCTTTCTTT
TRBJ2-1,-,few,TRBV6-5,CASSYNDRGYNEQFF,TGTGCCAGCAGTTACAACGACCGGGGTTACAATGAGCAGTTCTTC
TRBJ2-3,TRBD2,-,TRBV5-1,CASSLGSSGGSTDTQYF,TGCGCCAGCAGCTTGGGGTCCAGCGGGGGGAGCACAGATACGCAGTATTTT
TRBJ2-2,TRBD2,-,TRBV29-1,CSVREGGLNTGELFF,TGCAGCGTCCGGGAGGGCGGGTTGAACACCGGGGAGCTGTTTTTT
TRBJ1-1,TRBD1,-,TRBV11-2,CASSSGSYRGTTEAFF,TGTGCCAGCAGCTCGGGCTCATACAGGGGGACCACTGAAGCTTTCTTT
TRBJ1-1,-,once,TRBV18,CASSPAVNTEAFF,TGTGCCAGCTCACCAGCAGTGAACACTGAAGCTTTCTTT
TRBJ1-1,-,-,TRBV9,CASSVGEGALNTEAFF,TGTGCCAGCAGCGTAGGCGAAGGGGCTCTGAACACTGAAGCTTTCTTT
TRBJ1-4,-,few,TRBV14,CASSHRGREGKLFF,TGTGCCAGCAGCCACAGGGGAAGAGAAGGAAAACTGTTTTTT
TRBJ2-7,TRBD1,once,TRBV28,CASSRTGIREQYF,TGTGCCAGCAGCCGGACAGGGATACGCGAGCAGTACTTC
TRBJ1-2,TRBD1,-,TRBV4-1,CASSHYRGSYGYTF,TGCGCCAGCAGCCATTACAGGGGTAGCTATGGCTACACCTTC
TRBJ2-1,TRBD1,-,TRBV7-8,CASSPGQGFNNEQFF,TGTGCCAGCAGCCCGGGACAGGGTTTTAACAATGAGCAGTTCTTC
TRBJ2-7,-,-,TRBV28,CASSSTFPYEQYF,TGTGCCAGCAGTTCGACATTTCCCTACGAGCAGTACTTC
TRBJ1-1,TRBD1,-,TRBV9,CASSVDRGNTEAFF,TGTGCCAGCAGCGTAGACAGGGGGAACACTGAAGCTTTCTTT
TRBJ2-7,-,-,TRBV30,CAWVLNEQYF,TGTGCCTGGGTACTAAACGAGCAGTACTTC
TRBJ2-7,-,-,TRBV7-9,CASSLARHYEQYF,TGTGCCAGCAGCTTAGCGAGGCACTACGAGCAGTACTTC
TRBJ1-2,TRBD1,-,TRBV2,CAGGGQGFYGYTF,TGTGCCGGCGGTGGACAGGGATTCTATGGCTACACCTTC